These 20 T cell receptor beta chains came from one sample sequenced in a study of identical twins. TCRdb independently ran MiXCR on the 5' RACE reads; one entry per CDR3 protein. The sample shows fewer than 900,000 distinct CDR3 sequences, about 18% of them seen only once. These data also featured in a second study, about T cells expressing NK-cell markers.

Sequencing input: PBMCs. The receptors stem from a woman between 18 and 30 years old in good health.

This clonotype was counted between two and nine times. The chain combines TRBV27 with TRBJ1-1; a possible D gene is TRBD1 (5 bases). The V gene lost 6 bases and the J gene lost 2 bases, with 16 bases spanning the gap. The germline V gene has CDR1 MNHEY and CDR2 SMNVEV (reference sequence). The CDR3 spans 15 residues. The CDR3 loop is CASSPMGRGNTEAFF. The DNA of the CDR3 is TGTGCCAGCAGCCCTATGGGACGGGGAAACACTGAAGCTTTCTTT.

V is TRBV20-1 and J is TRBJ1-1; D may be TRBD1 (6 bases). Trimming cost V 5 bases and J 3 bases, with 16 bases left between them. The germline CDR1 and CDR2 sequences are DFQATT and SNEGSKA (reference sequence). The CDR3 runs to 14 residues. CDR3 in DNA: TGCAGTGCTTTTACCGGTGGGGGCTACACTGAAGCTTTCTTT. It translates to CSAFTGGGYTEAFF.

This clonotype turned up a few times. This chain joins TRBV20-1 and TRBJ2-2; D is possibly TRBD2 (5 bases). Germline V gene data show CDR1 as DFQATT and CDR2 as SNEGSKA (reference sequence). The CDR3 is 16 residues long. The germline V and J ends were trimmed by 0 bases and 2 bases, with 13 bases remaining between them. The CDR3 coding sequence is TGCAGTGCTAGAGATCAGGACTGGTATAACACCGGGGAGCTGTTTTTT. Its protein is CSARDQDWYNTGELFF.

The chain carries TRBV11-2 and TRBJ2-1; 9 bases map to TRBD2. The CDR3 spans 18 residues. The ends lost 7 bases at V and 5 bases at J; junction bases unmatched: 18. Germline loops: CDR1 SGHAT, CDR2 FQNNGV. The CDR3 protein is CASTPGWLAGVLDNEQFF. The CDR3 DNA follows: TGTGCCAGCACCCCGGGGTGGTTAGCGGGAGTCCTTGACAATGAGCAGTTCTTC.

CDR3 bases: TGTGCCAGCAGCCACATAGGAGAGCAGTTCTTC. Translated, it gives CASSHIGEQFF. V usage is TRBV6-5 and J usage is TRBJ2-1; D is unclear. The CDR3 is made up of 11 amino acids. Germline V gene data show CDR1 as MNHEY and CDR2 as SVGAGI. V gave up 6 bases and J gave up 10 bases, with 10 bases separating them.

This clonotype was seen ten or more times. This rearrangement joins TRBV2 to TRBJ2-7; D unresolved. From germline, CDR1 is SNHLY and CDR2 FYNNEI. CDR3 length equals 11 residues. V was clipped by 4 bases and J by 3 bases, with 4 bases between them. CDR3 DNA sequence: TGTGCCAGCAGTGCAATCTACGAGCAGTACTTC. It specifies CASSAIYEQYF.

This chain connects TRBV9 to TRBJ2-7, with a weak D call TRBD2 (7 bases). Germline loops: CDR1 SGDLS, CDR2 YYNGEE. V dropped 5 bases and J dropped 0 bases, with 15 bases sitting between them. This CDR3 has 15 residues. CDR3 sequence (DNA): TGTGCCAGCAGTGCCGCGGGGGCCAGCTCCTACGAGCAGTACTTC. This gives the protein CASSAAGASSYEQYF.

The chain carries TRBV5-1 and TRBJ2-5; perhaps D is TRBD1 or TRBD2 (5 bases each). CDR1 and CDR2 (germline): SGHRS, YFSETQ. This CDR3 is built from 14 residues. V shed 4 bases and J shed 3 bases, with 13 bases lying between them. The CDR3 loop reads CASSPGTAKETQYF. As DNA, the CDR3 is TGCGCCAGCAGCCCGGGGACGGCTAAAGAGACCCAGTACTTC.

V usage is TRBV7-4 and J usage is TRBJ2-6; D remains ambiguous. The V gene lost 5 bases and the J gene lost 0 bases, with 11 bases spanning the gap. The CDR3 has 16 amino acids. CDR1 and CDR2 (germline): SGHVT, SQSDAQ. The CDR3 sequence: CASSEKVDSGANVLTF. The CDR3 region has the DNA TGTGCCAGCAGCGAAAAAGTGGACTCTGGGGCCAACGTCCTGACTTTC.

The chain carries TRBV12-3 or TRBV12-4 and TRBJ2-7, with D possibly being TRBD1 or TRBD2 (5 bases each). The CDR3 is made up of 15 amino acids. Trimming stripped 3 bases from V and 5 bases from J, with 17 bases between. CDR3: CASSFRRDGVDEQYF. The CDR3 DNA reads as TGTGCCAGCAGTTTTCGACGGGACGGCGTGGACGAGCAGTACTTC.

This clonotype turned up a few times. J is TRBJ2-7 and V is TRBV29-1, with TRBD1 as a possible D gene (6 bases). V lost 5 bases, J lost 3 bases, and 11 bases lay in between. The CDR3 runs to 12 residues. CDR1 SQVTM and CDR2 ANQGSEA come from the germline V gene. The CDR3 region is CSVMDSYYEQYF. In DNA form, the CDR3 reads TGCAGCGTTATGGACAGCTACTACGAGCAGTACTTC.

The table lists this clonotype with a few counts. The chain recombines TRBV6-5 with TRBJ1-1; 7 bases align to TRBD1. Losses at the gene ends were 6 bases for V and 5 bases for J; bases not matched to a gene: 3. The CDR3 loop spans 12 amino acids. Germline V lookup: CDR1 MNHEY, CDR2 SVGAGI. The CDR3 DNA sequence: TGTGCCAGCAGGACAGGGATGACTGAAGCTTTCTTT. As protein: CASRTGMTEAFF.

This clonotype was counted between two and nine times. This rearrangement joins TRBV20-1 to TRBJ2-5, with 10 bases lining up with TRBD2. Germline values: CDR1 DFQATT, CDR2 SNEGSKA (reference sequence). V shed 4 bases and J 3 bases; nucleotides not matched to a gene: 2. This CDR3 has 13 amino acids. This CDR3 is CSATSGRKETQYF. CDR3 nucleotides: TGCAGTGCTACTAGCGGGAGAAAAGAGACCCAGTACTTC.

The rearrangement joins TRBV20-1 to TRBJ2-3; 9 nucleotides match TRBD2. Per germline, CDR1 DFQATT and CDR2 SNEGSKA (reference sequence). This CDR3 spans 15 amino acids. CDR3 sequence: CRGGRLLAGADTQYF. The CDR3 DNA follows: TGCAGGGGGGGCAGGTTGTTAGCGGGAGCAGATACGCAGTATTTT.

The table lists this clonotype with a few counts. This sequence joins TRBV4-2 and TRBJ2-2, with a weak D call TRBD1 (6 bases). V was shortened by 0 bases and J by 2 bases, with 7 bases between the two germline ends. Looked up from germline, CDR1 is LGHNA and CDR2 is YNFKEQ. This CDR3 has 15 residues. CDR3 DNA sequence: TGTGCCAGCAGCCAAGAACAGGGTAACACCGGGGAGCTGTTTTTT. Protein sequence: CASSQEQGNTGELFF.

This chain links TRBV10-3 with TRBJ2-7; 9 bases fit TRBD1. The length of the CDR3 is 13 residues. Germline V gene data show CDR1 as ENHRY and CDR2 as SYGVKD. V lost 5 bases and J lost 4; bases outside the gene matches: 3. The chain's CDR3 is CAISPGQGYEQYF. The CDR3 coding sequence is TGTGCCATCAGTCCGGGACAGGGATACGAGCAGTACTTC.

This clonotype showed up just a few times. V and J are TRBV6-1 and TRBJ1-2; D might be TRBD1 (5 bases). The V gene's germline CDR1 is MNHNS and CDR2 SASEGT. Trimming took 0 bases from V and 8 from J, leaving 19 bases between them. CDR3 size: 16 residues. The CDR3 DNA is TGTGCCAGCAGTGAAGCGATTTCCCGTAGGGGTTCGGGCTACACCTTC. Its translation is CASSEAISRRGSGYTF.

There are a few counts of this clonotype. Germline is not matched at one junction end, which may reflect a read error. The chain uses TRBV7-7 and TRBJ2-5, with 14 positions matching TRBD2. The CDR3 covers 16 residues. The germline V gene encodes CDR1 SSHAT and CDR2 FNYEAQ (reference sequence). This CDR3 reads CASSSGLAGGKETQYF. The CDR3 nucleotides are TGTGCTAGCAGCTCTGGACTAGCGGGGGGCAAAGAGACCCAGTACTTC.

Only a few counts were recorded for this clonotype. This chain uses TRBV9 with TRBJ1-2; D is ambiguous. The V gene lost 0 bases and the J gene lost 3 bases, with 6 bases spanning the gap. The CDR3 loop spans 13 amino acids. Germline V gene data show CDR1 as SGDLS and CDR2 as YYNGEE. In DNA form, the CDR3 reads TGTGCCAGCAGCGTAGACCCGGACTATGGCTACACCTTC. This sequence encodes CASSVDPDYGYTF.

This clonotype was recorded a few times. The chain combines TRBV20-1 with TRBJ2-1, with TRBD2 matching 11 bases. CDR3 size: 15 residues. Germline CDR1 is DFQATT and CDR2 is SNEGSKA (reference sequence). J lost 7 bases, V lost 3 bases, and 8 bases had no gene match. The CDR3, as DNA: TGCAGTGCTAGCCTTGGACTAGCGGGCTTGAATGAGCAGTTCTTC. Protein product: CSASLGLAGLNEQFF.